This T cell receptor beta chain appears in the sequencing data of a study of blood T cell repertoires in COVID-19. The Seattle patients joined while their infection was active and were tracked longitudinally afterward. From germline, CDR1 is SGHTA and CDR2 FQGNSA. This CDR3 is built from 13 residues. Trimming took off 1 base at V and 10 bases at J, with 8 bases between the two ends. TCRdb keeps only in-frame clones here, not all; method: immunoSEQ multiplex PCR. In the table there are some 140,000 clones, about 85% of which are singletons. The source is a man in his sixties with COVID-19, enrolled during active disease. The gene calls are TRBV7-2 and TRBJ1-6; D possibly corresponds to TRBD1 (6 bases). The sample taken for sequencing was peripheral blood. CDR3 sequence: CASSLGTVSPLHF. For the CDR3, the DNA is TGTGCCAGCAGCTTAGGGACAGTCTCACCCCTCCACTTT. Full variable domain (outside the CDR3, taken from reference TRBV7-2 and TRBJ1-6): GAGVSQSPSNKVTEKGKDVELRCDPISGHTALYWYRQSLGQGLEFLIYFQGNSAPDKSGLPSDRFSAERTGGSVSTLTIQRTQQEDSAVYLCASSLGTVSPLHFGNGTRLTVT.